This T cell receptor beta chain is drawn from a study of T cells in Graves' hyperthyroidism and ophthalmopathy. At the level of the study: It was at initial diagnosis, before any treatment, that peripheral blood was collected.

CDR3 size: 17 residues. Germline V gene data show CDR1 as KGHSH and CDR2 as LQKENI. Germline trimming cut 4 bases from V and 10 bases from J; bases unmatched to any gene: 15. RNA transcripts were the template for amplifying TCR beta CDR3 regions. Using the HTBI primer set, a first-round RT-PCR was run on the TCR CDR3. TCRdb redid the calling of the multiplex PCR reads with MiXCR, one entry per CDR3 protein. Of about 400,000 distinct CDR3 sequences listed, more than 14% are singletons. In making diagnoses, clinical symptoms, serum thyroxine and TRAb, thyroid ultrasound and orbital computed tomography were all used. Each 10 ml fresh peripheral blood draw supplied the PBMCs. This clonotype was detected many times.

This clonotype originated in a woman under 40 with Graves' ophthalmopathy. The V gene is TRBV18, the J gene TRBJ2-3; 12 bases match TRBD2. The specimen was blood. This CDR3 is CASSRELAGGPTGSQYF. The CDR3, as DNA: TGTGCCAGCTCACGAGAACTAGCGGGGGGCCCCACCGGATCGCAGTATTTT.